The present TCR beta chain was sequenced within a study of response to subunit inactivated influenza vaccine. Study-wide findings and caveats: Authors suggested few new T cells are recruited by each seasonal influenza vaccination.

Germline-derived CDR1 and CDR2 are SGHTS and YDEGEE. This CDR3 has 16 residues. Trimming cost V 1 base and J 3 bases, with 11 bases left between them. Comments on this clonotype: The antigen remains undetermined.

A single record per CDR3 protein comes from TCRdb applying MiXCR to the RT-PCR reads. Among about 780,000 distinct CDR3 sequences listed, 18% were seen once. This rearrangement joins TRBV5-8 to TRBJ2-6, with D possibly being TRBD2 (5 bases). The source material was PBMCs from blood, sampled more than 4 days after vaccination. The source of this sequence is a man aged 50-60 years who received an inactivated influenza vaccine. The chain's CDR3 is CASSLRRGGGANVLTF. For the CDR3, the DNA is TGTGCCAGCAGCTTGCGCCGAGGAGGTGGGGCCAACGTCCTGACTTTC.